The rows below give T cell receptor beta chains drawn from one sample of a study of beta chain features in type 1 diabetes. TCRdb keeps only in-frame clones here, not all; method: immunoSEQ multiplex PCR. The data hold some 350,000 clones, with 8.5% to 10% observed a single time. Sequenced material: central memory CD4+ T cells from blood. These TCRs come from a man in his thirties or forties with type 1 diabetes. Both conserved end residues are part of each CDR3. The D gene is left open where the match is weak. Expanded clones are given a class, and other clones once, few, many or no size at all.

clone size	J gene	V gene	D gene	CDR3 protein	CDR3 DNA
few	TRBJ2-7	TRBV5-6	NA	CASSFGATREQYF	TGTGCCAGCAGCTTTGGGGCTACGAGGGAGCAGTACTTC
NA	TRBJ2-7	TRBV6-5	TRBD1	CASSYRDRGEQYF	TGTGCCAGCAGTTACCGGGACAGGGGGGAGCAGTACTTC
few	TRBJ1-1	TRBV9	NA	CASSVAIGGKNTEAFF	TGTGCCAGCAGCGTAGCTATCGGCGGAAAGAACACTGAAGCTTTCTTT
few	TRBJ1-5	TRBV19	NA	CASSEDYQPQHF	TGTGCCAGTAGTGAGGATTATCAGCCCCAGCATTTT
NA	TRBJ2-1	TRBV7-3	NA	CASSLSSLYNEQFF	TGTGCCAGCAGCCTAAGCAGTCTCTACAATGAGCAGTTCTTC
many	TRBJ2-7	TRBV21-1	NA	CASSPPQGTHEQYF	TGTGCCAGCAGCCCACCACAGGGGACCCACGAGCAGTACTTC
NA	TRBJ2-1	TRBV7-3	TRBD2	CASSLRPTSQGYNEQFF	TGTGCCAGCAGCTTACGCCCGACTAGCCAAGGCTACAATGAGCAGTTCTTC
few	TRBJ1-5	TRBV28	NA	CASSPDNNQPQHF	TGTGCCAGCAGCCCGGACAACAATCAGCCCCAGCATTTT
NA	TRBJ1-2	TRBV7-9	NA	CASSPLQQNYGYTF	TGTGCCAGCAGCCCATTACAGCAAAACTATGGCTACACCTTC
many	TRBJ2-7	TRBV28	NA	CASSFFGRESEQYF	TGTGCCAGCAGTTTCTTCGGCAGGGAGAGCGAGCAGTACTTC
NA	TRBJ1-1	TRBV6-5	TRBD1	CASRPGQGYTEAFF	TGTGCCAGCAGACCGGGACAGGGGTACACTGAAGCTTTCTTT
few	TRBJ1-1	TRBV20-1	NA	CSATGGTEAFF	TGCAGTGCTACGGGGGGCACTGAAGCTTTCTTT
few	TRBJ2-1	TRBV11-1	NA	CASSLALVDNEQFF	TGTGCCAGCAGCTTAGCGCTGGTGGACAATGAGCAGTTCTTC
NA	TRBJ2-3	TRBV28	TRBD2	CATSGVAAGGRYTQYF	TGTGCCACCTCGGGGGTCGCAGCGGGAGGGAGGTATACGCAGTATTTT
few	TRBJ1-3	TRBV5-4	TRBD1	CASSAGTGRYMAGNTIYF	TGTGCCAGCAGCGCCGGGACAGGGCGTTATATGGCTGGAAACACCATATATTTT
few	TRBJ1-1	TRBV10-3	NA	CAIVMNTEAFF	TGTGCCATCGTGATGAACACTGAAGCTTTCTTT
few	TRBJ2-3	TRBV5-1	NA	CASSLFLGSTTDTQYF	TGCGCCAGCAGCTTGTTCCTAGGGTCCACCACAGATACGCAGTATTTT
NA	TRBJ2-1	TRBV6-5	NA	CASSYSGQSSYNEQFF	TGTGCCAGCAGTTACTCCGGACAGAGCTCCTACAATGAGCAGTTCTTC
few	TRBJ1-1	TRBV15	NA	CATSRYGEGTEAFF	TGTGCCACCAGCAGGTACGGGGAAGGCACTGAAGCTTTCTTT
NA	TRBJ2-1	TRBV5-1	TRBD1	CASELWTGSGDEQFF	TGCGCCAGCGAATTGTGGACAGGGTCTGGGGATGAGCAGTTCTTC